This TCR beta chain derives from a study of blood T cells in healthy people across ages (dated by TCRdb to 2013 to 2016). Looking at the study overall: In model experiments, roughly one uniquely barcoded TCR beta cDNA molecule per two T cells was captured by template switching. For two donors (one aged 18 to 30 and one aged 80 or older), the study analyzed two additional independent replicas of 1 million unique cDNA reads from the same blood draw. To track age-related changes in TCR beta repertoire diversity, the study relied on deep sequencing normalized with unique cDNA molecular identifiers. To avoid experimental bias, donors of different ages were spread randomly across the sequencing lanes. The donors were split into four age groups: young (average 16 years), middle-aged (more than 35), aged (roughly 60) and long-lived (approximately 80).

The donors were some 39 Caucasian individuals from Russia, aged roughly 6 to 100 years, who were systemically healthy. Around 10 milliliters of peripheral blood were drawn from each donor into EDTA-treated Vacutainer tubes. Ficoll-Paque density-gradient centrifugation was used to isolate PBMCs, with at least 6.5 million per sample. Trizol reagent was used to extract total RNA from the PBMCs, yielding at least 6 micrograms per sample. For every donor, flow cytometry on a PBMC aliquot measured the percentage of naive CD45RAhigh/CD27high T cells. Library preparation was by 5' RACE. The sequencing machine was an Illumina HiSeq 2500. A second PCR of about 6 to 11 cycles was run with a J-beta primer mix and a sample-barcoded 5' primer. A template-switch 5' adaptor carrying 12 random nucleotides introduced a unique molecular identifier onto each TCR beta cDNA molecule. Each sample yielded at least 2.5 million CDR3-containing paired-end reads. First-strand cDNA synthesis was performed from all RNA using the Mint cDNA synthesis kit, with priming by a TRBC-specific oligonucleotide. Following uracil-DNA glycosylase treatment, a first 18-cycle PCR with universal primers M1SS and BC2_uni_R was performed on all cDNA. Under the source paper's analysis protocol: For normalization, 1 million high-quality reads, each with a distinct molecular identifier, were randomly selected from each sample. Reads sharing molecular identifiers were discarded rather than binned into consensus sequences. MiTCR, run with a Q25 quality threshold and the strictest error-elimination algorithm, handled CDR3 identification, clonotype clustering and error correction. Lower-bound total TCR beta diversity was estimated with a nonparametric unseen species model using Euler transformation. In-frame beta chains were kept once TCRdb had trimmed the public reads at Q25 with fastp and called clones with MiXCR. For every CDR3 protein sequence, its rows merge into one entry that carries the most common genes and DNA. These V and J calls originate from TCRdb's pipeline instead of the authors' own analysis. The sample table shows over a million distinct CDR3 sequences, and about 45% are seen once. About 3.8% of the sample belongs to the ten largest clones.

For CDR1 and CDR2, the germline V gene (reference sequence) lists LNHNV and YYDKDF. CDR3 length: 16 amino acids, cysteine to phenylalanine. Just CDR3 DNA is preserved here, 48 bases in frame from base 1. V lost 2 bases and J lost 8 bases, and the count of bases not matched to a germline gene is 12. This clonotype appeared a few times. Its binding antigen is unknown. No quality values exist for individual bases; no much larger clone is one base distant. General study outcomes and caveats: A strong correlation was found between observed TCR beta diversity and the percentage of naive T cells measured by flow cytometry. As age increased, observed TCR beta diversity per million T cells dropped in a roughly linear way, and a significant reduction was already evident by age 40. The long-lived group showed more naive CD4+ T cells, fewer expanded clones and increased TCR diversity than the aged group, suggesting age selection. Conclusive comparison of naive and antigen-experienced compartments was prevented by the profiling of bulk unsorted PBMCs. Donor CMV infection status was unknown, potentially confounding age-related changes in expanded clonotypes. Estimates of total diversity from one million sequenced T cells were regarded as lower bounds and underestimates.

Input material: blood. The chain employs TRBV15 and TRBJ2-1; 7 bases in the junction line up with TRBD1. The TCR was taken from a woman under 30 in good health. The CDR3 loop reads CATSRTIRQGNHEQFF. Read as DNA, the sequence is TGTGCCACCAGCAGAACTATTAGACAGGGTAACCATGAGCAGTTCTTC.